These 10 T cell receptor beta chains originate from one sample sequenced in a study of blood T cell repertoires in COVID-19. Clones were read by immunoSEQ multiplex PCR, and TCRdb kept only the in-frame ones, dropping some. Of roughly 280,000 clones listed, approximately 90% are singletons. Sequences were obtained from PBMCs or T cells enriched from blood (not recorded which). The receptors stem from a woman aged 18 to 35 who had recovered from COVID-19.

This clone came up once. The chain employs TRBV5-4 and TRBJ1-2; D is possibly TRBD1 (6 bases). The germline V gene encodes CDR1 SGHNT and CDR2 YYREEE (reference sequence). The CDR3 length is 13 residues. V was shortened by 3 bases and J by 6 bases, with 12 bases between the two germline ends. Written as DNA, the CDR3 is TGTGCCAGCAGCTCCCCGGGACAAGATGGCTACACCTTC. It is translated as CASSSPGQDGYTF.

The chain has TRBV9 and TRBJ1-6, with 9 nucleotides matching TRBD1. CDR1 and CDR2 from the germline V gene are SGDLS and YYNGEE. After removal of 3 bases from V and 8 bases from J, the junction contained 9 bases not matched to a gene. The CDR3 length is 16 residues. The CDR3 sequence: CASSALPGQGYSPLHF. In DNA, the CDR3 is TGTGCCAGCAGCGCCCTACCGGGACAGGGTTATTCACCCCTCCACTTT.

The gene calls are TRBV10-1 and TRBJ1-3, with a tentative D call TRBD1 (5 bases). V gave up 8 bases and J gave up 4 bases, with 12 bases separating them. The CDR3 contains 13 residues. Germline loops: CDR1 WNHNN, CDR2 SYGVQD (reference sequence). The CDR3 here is CASAGRGGNTIYF. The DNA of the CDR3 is TGCGCCAGCGCGGGGCGGGGGGGAAACACCATATATTTT.

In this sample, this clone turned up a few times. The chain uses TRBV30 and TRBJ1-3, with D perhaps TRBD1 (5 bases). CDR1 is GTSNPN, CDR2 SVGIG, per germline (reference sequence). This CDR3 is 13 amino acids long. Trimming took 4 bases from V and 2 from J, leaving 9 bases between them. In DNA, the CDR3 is TGTGCCTGGAATTCAGGGACTGGAAACACCATATATTTT. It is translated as CAWNSGTGNTIYF.

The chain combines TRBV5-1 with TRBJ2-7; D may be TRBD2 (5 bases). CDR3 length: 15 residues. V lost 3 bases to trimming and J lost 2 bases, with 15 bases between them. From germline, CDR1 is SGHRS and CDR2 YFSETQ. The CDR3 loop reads CASSSTTGFPYEQYF. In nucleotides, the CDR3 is TGCGCCAGCAGCTCCACTACGGGGTTCCCCTACGAGCAGTACTTC.

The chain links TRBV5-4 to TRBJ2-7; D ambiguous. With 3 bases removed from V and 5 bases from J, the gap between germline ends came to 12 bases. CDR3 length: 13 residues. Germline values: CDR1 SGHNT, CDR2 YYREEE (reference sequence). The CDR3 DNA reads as TGTGCCAGCAGCTCAAATGAGGCCGACGAGCAGTACTTC. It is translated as CASSSNEADEQYF.

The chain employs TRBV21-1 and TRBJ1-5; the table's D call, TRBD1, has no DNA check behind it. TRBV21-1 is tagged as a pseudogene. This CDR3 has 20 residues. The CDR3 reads CASSKVPIGDRERWDQPQHF. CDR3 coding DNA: TGTGCCAGCAGCAAAGTTCCTATCGGGGACAGGGAAAGATGGGATCAGCCCCAGCATTTT.

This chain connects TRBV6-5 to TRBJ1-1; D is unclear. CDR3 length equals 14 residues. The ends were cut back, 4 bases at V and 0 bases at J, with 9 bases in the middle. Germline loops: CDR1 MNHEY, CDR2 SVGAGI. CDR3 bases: TGTGCCAGCAGTTCAATACAGATGAACACTGAAGCTTTCTTT. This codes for CASSSIQMNTEAFF.

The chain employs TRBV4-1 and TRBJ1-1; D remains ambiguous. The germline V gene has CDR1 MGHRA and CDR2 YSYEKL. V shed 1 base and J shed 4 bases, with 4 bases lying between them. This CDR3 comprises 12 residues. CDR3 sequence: CASSQGLTEAFF. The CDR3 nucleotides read TGCGCCAGCAGCCAAGGTCTCACTGAAGCTTTCTTT.

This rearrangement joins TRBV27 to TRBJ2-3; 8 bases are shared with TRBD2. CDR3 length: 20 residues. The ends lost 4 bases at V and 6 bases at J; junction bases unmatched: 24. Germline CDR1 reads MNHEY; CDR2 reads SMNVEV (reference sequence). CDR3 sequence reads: CASSSKSRILLRGAWDTQYF. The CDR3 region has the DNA TGTGCCAGCAGTTCCAAATCCCGAATCCTCCTGCGGGGGGCGTGGGATACGCAGTATTTT.